This is a list of T cell receptor beta chains from one sample in a study of blood T cell repertoires in COVID-19. Some clones are missing from TCRdb's copy, which holds only in-frame ones; the method was immunoSEQ multiplex PCR. The data contain hundreds of thousands of clones, roughly 90% of them singletons. Sequencing was done on a sample of PBMCs or T cells enriched from blood (not recorded which). The receptors stem from a woman between 50 and 59 years old who had recovered from COVID-19. The CDR3 runs from the conserved cysteine through the conserved F or W. Each record gives: CDR3 length, D gene, J gene, V gene, clone size, CDR3 protein, CDR3 DNA. A D gene is named only where the DNA matches it firmly. Clone sizes are given selectively: once, few, many, or a class where the clone is expanded.

>15|TRBD1|TRBJ2-2|TRBV11-2|NA
CASSPRTGASGELFF
TGTGCCAGCAGCCCCAGGACAGGGGCGAGCGGGGAGCTGTTTTTT
>16|NA|TRBJ2-7|TRBV27|NA
CASSLGQGEVSYEQYF
TGTGCCAGCAGTTTGGGCCAGGGGGAGGTCTCCTACGAGCAGTACTTC
>15|TRBD2|TRBJ2-3|TRBV5-1|NA
CASRISGASTDTQYF
TGCGCCAGCAGGATTAGCGGGGCTAGCACAGATACGCAGTATTTT
>15|NA|TRBJ2-5|TRBV11-2|NA
CASRISGHDRETQYF
TGTGCCAGCCGGATTTCGGGACACGACCGAGAGACCCAGTACTTC
>13|TRBD1|TRBJ1-2|TRBV6-5|NA
CASSYGTAGGYTF
TGTGCCAGCAGTTACGGGACAGCGGGCGGCTACACCTTC
>14|NA|TRBJ1-2|TRBV10-3|NA
CAISADGQLYGYTF
TGTGCCATCAGCGCAGACGGACAGCTATATGGCTACACCTTC
>15|NA|TRBJ2-5|TRBV6-5|once
CASSYLDRTQETQYF
TGTGCCAGCAGTTACCTCGACAGGACACAAGAGACCCAGTACTTC
>13|TRBD2|TRBJ2-3|TRBV2|few
CASSGLATDTQYF
TGTGCCAGCAGTGGACTAGCAACAGATACGCAGTATTTT
>14|NA|TRBJ1-6|TRBV28|few
CASRGGGGVSPLHF
TGTGCCAGCAGGGGAGGGGGGGGCGTTTCACCCCTCCACTTT
>16|NA|TRBJ2-3|TRBV28|NA
CASSLAAASSTDTQYF
TGTGCCAGCAGTTTGGCGGCAGCGTCTAGCACAGATACGCAGTATTTT
>14|NA|TRBJ2-5|TRBV5-1|NA
CASSLGSPQETQYF
TGCGCCAGCAGCTTGGGCAGTCCCCAAGAGACCCAGTACTTC
>13|NA|TRBJ2-5|TRBV7-6|NA
CASSREPQETQYF
TGTGCCAGCAGCCGGGAGCCACAAGAGACCCAGTACTTC
>14|TRBD1|TRBJ1-5|TRBV15|NA
CATSRGQAGQPQHF
TGTGCCACCAGCAGGGGACAGGCGGGTCAGCCCCAGCATTTT
>14|NA|TRBJ2-6|TRBV29-1|NA
CSVASGSGANVLTF
TGCAGCGTCGCGAGCGGGTCTGGGGCCAACGTCCTGACTTTC
>17|TRBD1|TRBJ1-4|TRBV19|NA
CASRDGTGGPANEKLFF
TGTGCCAGTAGAGACGGGACAGGGGGCCCGGCTAATGAAAAACTGTTTTTT
>15|TRBD2|TRBJ2-3|TRBV11-2|NA
CASWVSGDGGDTQYF
TGTGCCAGCTGGGTTAGCGGGGACGGGGGAGATACGCAGTATTTT
>14|NA|TRBJ1-2|TRBV30|NA
CAWVRDTPNYGYTF
TGTGCCTGGGTCCGGGACACCCCGAACTATGGCTACACCTTC